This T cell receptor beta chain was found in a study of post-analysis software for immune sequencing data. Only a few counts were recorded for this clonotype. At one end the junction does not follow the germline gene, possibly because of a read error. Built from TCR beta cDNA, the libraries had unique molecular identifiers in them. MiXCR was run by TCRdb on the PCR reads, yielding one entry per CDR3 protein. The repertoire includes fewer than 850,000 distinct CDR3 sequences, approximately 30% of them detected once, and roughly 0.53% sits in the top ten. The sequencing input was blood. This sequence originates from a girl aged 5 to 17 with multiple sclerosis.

CDR3 sequence (DNA): TGCCGCGTTGTCTGGGGCCGCATCTCCTACGAGCAGTACTTC. Translated: CRVVWGRISYEQYF. V and J are TRBV29-1 and TRBJ2-7, with D possibly TRBD1 on 5 matching bases. In germline, CDR1 is SQVTM, CDR2 ANQGSEA. The CDR3 contains 14 residues.